Listed below are T cell receptor beta chains from one sample, sequenced in a study of T cells in Graves' hyperthyroidism and ophthalmopathy. One entry per CDR3 protein, called by TCRdb with MiXCR from the multiplex PCR reads. Of about 570,000 distinct CDR3 sequences in the sample, 11% to 15% were seen once. Sequences were obtained from blood. The receptor source for this set is a woman aged 40 to 55 with Graves' hyperthyroidism. The CDR3 runs from the conserved cysteine through the conserved F or W. A D gene is named only where the DNA matches it firmly. For some rows the clone size is stated as once, few or many, or as a class when expanded; others skip it.

>TRBJ1-1|many|TRBV19|NA
CASSIAGSGNTEAFF
TGTGCCAGTAGTATCGCCGGGTCGGGGAATACTGAAGCTTTCTTT
>TRBJ2-7|many|TRBV20-1|TRBD2
CSARETSGSREQYF
TGCAGTGCTAGAGAGACTAGCGGGAGTCGCGAGCAGTACTTC
>TRBJ1-1|many|TRBV3-1|NA
CASSQEGSVHTEAFF
TGTGCCAGCAGCCAAGAGGGGAGTGTACACACTGAAGCTTTCTTT
>TRBJ2-3|few|TRBV2|TRBD2
CASSGIAGVTDTQYF
TGTGCCAGCAGTGGCATAGCGGGGGTCACAGATACGCAGTATTTT
>TRBJ2-7|many|TRBV6-5|NA
CASSYSIVSHSIYEQYF
TGTGCCAGCAGTTACTCGATTGTATCTCACTCCATATACGAGCAGTACTTC
>TRBJ2-7|NA|TRBV20-1|TRBD2
CSAALAGGLDEQYF
TGCAGTGCTGCACTAGCGGGAGGGCTGGACGAGCAGTACTTC
>TRBJ1-5|many|TRBV12-3/TRBV12-4|NA
CASSLDLEFGNQPQHF
TGTGCCAGCAGTTTAGATTTGGAATTCGGCAATCAGCCCCAGCATTTT
>TRBJ2-5|many|TRBV18|NA
CASSPPEDQETQYF
TGTGCCAGCTCACCACCGGAAGACCAAGAGACCCAGTACTTC
>TRBJ1-3|NA|TRBV6-2/TRBV6-3|NA
CASSYPQGRGNTIYF
TGTGCCAGCAGTTACCCGCAGGGGAGGGGAAACACCATATATTTT
>TRBJ2-7|NA|TRBV10-2|TRBD2
CASLAGVLYEQYF
TGCGCCAGCCTAGCGGGAGTTTTGTACGAGCAGTACTTC
>TRBJ2-1|NA|TRBV7-9|NA
CASSLGPARYNEQFF
TGTGCCAGCAGCTTAGGCCCAGCGAGGTACAATGAGCAGTTCTTC
>TRBJ2-7|many|TRBV6-1|TRBD2
CASSPRTSGGYEQYF
TGTGCCAGCAGCCCCAGGACTAGCGGAGGCTACGAGCAGTACTTC
>TRBJ2-5|many|TRBV7-9|NA
CASSLQQGGETQYF
TGTGCCAGCAGCCTCCAACAGGGAGGCGAGACCCAGTACTTC
>TRBJ1-2|many|TRBV20-1|TRBD1
CSARTNPGQGYYGYTF
TGCAGTGCTCGTACCAACCCGGGACAGGGGTACTATGGCTACACCTTC
>TRBJ2-3|NA|TRBV2|TRBD2
CASGGGGSGRATDTQYF
TGTGCCAGCGGGGGTGGCGGTAGCGGGAGGGCAACAGATACGCAGTATTTT
>TRBJ2-5|NA|TRBV7-7|NA
CASSLQGVVETQYF
TGTGCTAGCAGCCTACAGGGAGTGGTAGAGACCCAGTACTTC
>TRBJ2-7|many|TRBV18|NA
CASSLGTVEYEQYF
TGTGCCAGCTCCCTCGGGACTGTAGAATACGAGCAGTACTTC
>TRBJ1-1|NA|TRBV25-1|NA
CASSLPPNGITEAFF
TGTGCCAGTTCCCTACCACCGAACGGGATCACTGAAGCTTTCTTT
>TRBJ2-7|many|TRBV20-1|NA
CSATEGVRNYEQYF
TGCAGTGCTACAGAAGGGGTGAGAAACTACGAGCAGTACTTC
>TRBJ1-2|few|TRBV19|NA
CASSAGPQLGYTF
TGTGCCAGTAGCGCGGGACCGCAGCTTGGCTACACCTTC
>TRBJ1-2|NA|TRBV6-2/TRBV6-3|TRBD1
CASRAGTGRLYGYTF
TGTGCCAGCAGAGCAGGGACAGGGCGGCTCTATGGCTACACCTTC
>TRBJ2-1|few|TRBV5-6|NA
CTSSLGLAISYNEQFF
TGTACCAGCAGTCTCGGCCTAGCGATCTCCTACAATGAGCAGTTCTTC
>TRBJ2-4|NA|TRBV3-1|NA
CASSQDLFFDLAPLGGQNIQYF
TGTGCCAGCAGCCAAGATCTTTTTTTTGATCTAGCGCCGTTGGGTGGTCAAAACATTCAGTACTTC
>TRBJ2-1|few|TRBV10-2|TRBD1
CASSEYDRVSYNEQFF
TGCGCCAGCAGTGAGTACGACAGGGTCTCCTACAATGAGCAGTTCTTC
>TRBJ2-2|NA|TRBV5-1|NA
CASSLASGVMAGELFF
TGCGCCAGCAGCTTGGCTTCGGGAGTCATGGCCGGGGAGCTGTTTTTT
>TRBJ1-2|once|TRBV6-5|TRBD1
CASSYSGTGYYGYTF
TGTGCCAGCAGTTACTCGGGGACAGGCTACTATGGCTACACCTTC
>TRBJ1-5|NA|TRBV20-1|NA
CSARSPPDSNQPQHF
TGCAGTGCTAGATCCCCCCCGGACAGCAATCAGCCCCAGCATTTT
>TRBJ2-5|few|TRBV7-9|TRBD1
CASSPPTGGAKETQYF
TGTGCCAGCAGCCCTCCGACAGGGGGCGCGAAAGAGACCCAGTACTTC
>TRBJ2-7|NA|TRBV5-1|TRBD1
CASSLSGGPSYEQYF
TGCGCCAGCAGCTTATCAGGGGGCCCCTCCTACGAGCAGTACTTC
>TRBJ2-6|NA|TRBV3-1|NA
CASSQRPLLSGANVLTF
TGTGCCAGCAGCCAAAGGCCCCTTCTCTCTGGGGCCAACGTCCTGACTTTC
>TRBJ2-5|many|TRBV2|NA
CASSGGPGSNQETQYF
TGTGCCAGCAGTGGTGGTCCGGGGTCGAACCAGGAGACCCAGTACTTC
>TRBJ1-2|many|TRBV28|NA
CATKRAERYGYTF
TGTGCCACCAAAAGGGCGGAAAGATATGGCTACACCTTC
>TRBJ2-1|NA|TRBV5-4|TRBD2
CASSLAAGRGNNEQFF
TGTGCCAGCAGCTTGGCCGCTGGGCGGGGGAACAATGAGCAGTTCTTC
>TRBJ1-2|NA|TRBV11-2|NA
CASRTLGRVGYGYTF
TGTGCCAGCAGGACCCTAGGCAGGGTGGGATATGGCTACACCTTC
>TRBJ1-6|NA|TRBV9|NA
CASSVAGRDNSPLHF
TGTGCCAGCAGCGTAGCCGGGAGAGATAATTCACCCCTCCACTTT
>TRBJ2-7|NA|TRBV25-1|TRBD1
CASSADRVTDEQYF
TGTGCCAGCAGTGCAGACAGGGTTACCGACGAGCAGTACTTC
>TRBJ2-2|many|TRBV12-3/TRBV12-4|TRBD2
CASSTSGRVNTGELFF
TGTGCCAGCAGTACTAGCGGGAGGGTGAACACCGGGGAGCTGTTTTTT
>TRBJ2-6|many|TRBV7-9|TRBD1
CASSGQGLTSGANVLTF
TGTGCCAGCAGCGGACAGGGACTGACCTCTGGGGCCAACGTCCTGACTTTC
>TRBJ2-5|many|TRBV9|TRBD1
CASSAGQGTETQYF
TGTGCCAGCAGCGCAGGACAGGGGACAGAGACCCAGTACTTC
>TRBJ1-6|few|TRBV6-1|NA
CASSPSFTGSISYNSPLHF
TGTGCCAGCAGTCCCAGTTTCACAGGGTCGATCTCCTATAATTCACCCCTCCACTTT
>TRBJ2-1|NA|TRBV7-2|NA
CASSSELNQLYNEQFF
TGTGCCAGCAGCTCTGAACTAAATCAATTGTACAATGAGCAGTTCTTC